Sequencing of this TCR beta chain was carried out in a study of blood T cell repertoires in COVID-19. Study details: The origin of the acute and convalescent COVID-19 samples was the United States, Italy and Spain.

In the original analysis: Nucleated cell counts were estimated from reference gene primer amplification. The method was immunoSEQ multiplex PCR; TCRdb's version includes in-frame clones alone and lacks a portion of them. V, J and clone size are taken as reported in that table, and D and trimming were inferred from the DNA itself. Found here are around 190,000 clones, more than 65% of them singletons; the top ten hold about a sixth. Germline V gene sequence: CDR1 MNHEY, CDR2 SVGAGI. CDR3 length equals 13 residues. The V end was cut by 5 bases, the J end by 2 bases, with 9 bases between. Grouping used clinical history reported by participants in a survey and questionnaire. This clone was counted between two and nine times.

The sequenced sample was PBMCs or T cells enriched from blood (not recorded which). The TCR sequence derives from a woman between 45 and 65 years old with acute COVID-19. This chain connects TRBV6-5 to TRBJ1-2, with D perhaps TRBD1 (5 bases). CDR3 loop: CASSQGINYGYTF. The CDR3 bases are TGTGCCAGCAGTCAGGGCATCAACTATGGCTACACCTTC.